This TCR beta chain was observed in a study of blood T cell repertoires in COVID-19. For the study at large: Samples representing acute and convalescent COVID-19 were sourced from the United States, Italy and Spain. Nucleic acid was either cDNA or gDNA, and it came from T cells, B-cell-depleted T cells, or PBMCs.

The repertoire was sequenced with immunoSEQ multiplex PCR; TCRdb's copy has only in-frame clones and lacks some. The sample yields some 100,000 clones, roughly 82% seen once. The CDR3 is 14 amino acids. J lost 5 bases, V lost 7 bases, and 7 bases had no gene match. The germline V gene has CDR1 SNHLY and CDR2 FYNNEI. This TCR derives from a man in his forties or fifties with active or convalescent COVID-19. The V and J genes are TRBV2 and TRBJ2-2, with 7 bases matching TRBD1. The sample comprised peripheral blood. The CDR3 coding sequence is TGTGCCAGCAACAGGGACAGAGGGACCGGGGAGCTGTTTTTT. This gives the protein CASNRDRGTGELFF.